The sequence of this T cell receptor beta chain was determined in a study of beta chain features in type 1 diabetes. Study-wide background: Regarding age, gender and cell yields, patients proved similar to healthy donors. Study-wide points: Shorter TCRB CDR3s, moderately but significantly so, were found in Type 1 diabetes patients in all four CD4+ subsets.

Sequencing targeted expressed TCRB transcripts, as all isolated RNA had been reverse transcribed. The data were produced by immunoSEQ multiplex PCR, yet TCRdb's version contains in-frame clones alone and is incomplete. The sample includes approximately 46,000 clones, around 45% of them seen just once. This clone was detected only once. Its antigen remains unknown. Trimming cost V 0 bases and J 3 bases, with 2 bases left between them. Germline CDR1 is SGHVS and CDR2 is FNYEAQ. The CDR3 extends over 13 amino acids. The sample consisted of stem cell memory CD4+ T cells from blood. This sequence was found in a man aged 25-40 years with type 1 diabetes. The rearrangement joins TRBV7-6 to TRBJ1-4; no firm D call. The CDR3 DNA follows: TGTGCCAGCAGCTTAGCCGCTAATGAAAAACTGTTTTTT. Translating it yields CASSLAANEKLFF.